One sample yielded the 7 T cell receptor beta chains listed below, sequenced in a study of T cells in Graves' hyperthyroidism and ophthalmopathy. RNA transcripts gave rise to amplified TCR beta CDR3 regions. In the first-round RT-PCR of the TCR CDR3, the HTBI primer set was used. From the multiplex PCR reads, TCRdb called clonotypes with MiXCR, one entry per CDR3 protein. The sample gives around 610,000 distinct CDR3 sequences, roughly 15% of which show up once; over 3.5% is in the top ten. Sequenced material: blood. These TCRs come from a woman aged 40 to 50 with Graves' ophthalmopathy.

This clonotype was observed a handful of times. CDR3 amino acids: CASKDLNTEAFF. The DNA for the CDR3 is TGTGCCAGCAAAGATCTGAACACTGAAGCTTTCTTT. The chain combines TRBV28 with TRBJ1-1; D not certain. Germline V CDR1 and CDR2: MDHEN, SYDVKM. With 7 bases removed from V and 0 bases from J, the gap between germline ends came to 6 bases. The CDR3 is 12 amino acids.

The chain carries TRBV12-3 or TRBV12-4 and TRBJ2-5, with 7 bases fitting TRBD2. Trimming cost V 3 bases and J 4 bases; bases outside gene matches: 2. The length of the CDR3 is 13 residues. CDR3: CASSFGEGETQYF. The DNA for the CDR3 is TGTGCCAGCAGTTTTGGGGAGGGAGAGACCCAGTACTTC.

Many counts were recorded for this clonotype. The rearrangement links TRBV30 to TRBJ2-2, with no clear D. The CDR3 covers 14 residues. The germline V and J ends were trimmed by 0 bases and 2 bases, with 7 bases remaining between them. The germline V gene encodes CDR1 GTSNPN and CDR2 SVGIG (reference sequence). CDR3 sequence reads: CAWSVAPNTGELFF. CDR3 nucleotide sequence: TGTGCCTGGAGTGTGGCGCCTAACACCGGGGAGCTGTTTTTT.

A few counts support this clonotype. V and J are TRBV19 and TRBJ2-7; a weak D match, TRBD2 (5 bases). CDR1 is LNHDA and CDR2 is SQIVND in the germline V gene (reference sequence). This CDR3 is 14 amino acids long. With 2 bases removed from V and 3 bases from J, the gap between germline ends came to 11 bases. The CDR3 bases are TGTGCCAGTAGTATAAGGGCGGGCGTCTACGAGCAGTACTTC. Its translation is CASSIRAGVYEQYF.

This clonotype was seen many times. This chain uses TRBV15 with TRBJ2-5; D gene uncertain. Germline lookup yields CDR1 LNHNV and CDR2 YYDKDF (reference sequence). V lost 1 base, J lost 4 bases, and 7 bases lay in between. The length of the CDR3 is 13 residues. CDR3 nucleotide sequence: TGTGCCACCAGCAGAGTATTTGGAGAGACCCAGTACTTC. The encoded protein is CATSRVFGETQYF.

As to this clonotype: At one end, the junction sequence differs from germline, possibly due to a read error. The rearrangement links TRBV28 to TRBJ1-1, with 9 nucleotides matching TRBD1. The CDR3 runs to 12 residues. Germline V gives CDR1 MDHEN, CDR2 SYDVKM. CDR3 region: CASSSRDREVFF. The CDR3 region has the DNA TGTGCCAGCAGTAGCCGGGACAGGGAAGTTTTCTTT.

The J gene is TRBJ2-2, the V gene TRBV7-6, with D hard to call. The CDR3 loop spans 17 amino acids. Per the germline V gene, CDR1 is SGHVS and CDR2 is FNYEAQ. V was clipped by 1 base and J by 4 bases, with 16 bases between them. The CDR3 region is CASSLVVGYSGTGELFF. CDR3 DNA: TGTGCCAGCAGCTTAGTTGTGGGCTACTCAGGCACCGGGGAGCTGTTTTTT.